Below are 23 T cell receptor beta chains sequenced from a single sample in a study of cytomegalovirus exposure and HLA in healthy donors. A multiplex PCR was run with 60 Vbeta primers and 13 Jbeta primers. Using immunoSEQ multiplex PCR, the repertoire was profiled, and TCRdb retains in-frame clones only, with some absent. Here the sample spans roughly 100,000 clones, roughly 79% being singletons. The specimen was PBMCs. Receptor source: a male donor in good health and CMV-seronegative.

This clone occurred once. J is TRBJ1-1 and V is TRBV7-2; D call uncertain. This CDR3 is 13 amino acids long. The V end was cut by 5 bases, the J end by 6 bases, with 13 bases between. CDR1 SGHTA and CDR2 FQGNSA come from the germline V gene. In DNA, the CDR3 is TGTGCCAGCAGCCCCCCACGGAGAGCTGAAGCTTTCTTT. This encodes CASSPPRRAEAFF.

This chain joins TRBV5-1 and TRBJ2-7; 11 positions match TRBD2. This CDR3 comprises 16 residues. CDR1 SGHRS and CDR2 YFSETQ come from the germline V gene. The trim removed 3 bases at V and 3 bases at J, leaving 8 bases unmatched. The CDR3 reads CASSYGLAGRRYEQYF. The CDR3 nucleotides are TGCGCCAGCAGCTACGGACTAGCGGGCCGCCGCTACGAGCAGTACTTC.

CDR3 sequence: CASSKGPGGYTEAFF. CDR3 in DNA: TGTGCCAGCAGCAAAGGGCCCGGGGGGTACACTGAAGCTTTCTTT. This chain joins TRBV21-1 and TRBJ1-1. TRBV21-1 is deemed a pseudogene. This CDR3 region has 15 residues.

The V gene is TRBV7-3, the J gene TRBJ2-1; 12 bases map to TRBD2. CDR3 length: 19 amino acids. Germline CDR1 SGHTA, CDR2 FQGTGA. V lost 4 bases to trimming and J lost 3 bases; unmatched junction nucleotides: 13. CDR3 protein: CASSSRTSGTYGFYNEQFF. Here the CDR3 DNA reads TGTGCCAGCAGCTCAAGGACTAGCGGGACTTACGGCTTCTACAATGAGCAGTTCTTC.

V usage is TRBV14 and J usage is TRBJ2-7, with D tentatively TRBD2 (5 bases). CDR1 is SGHDN and CDR2 is FVKESK in the germline V gene. The CDR3 is made up of 13 amino acids. V gave up 6 bases and J gave up 6 bases, with 15 bases separating them. CDR3 loop: CASRLRPGSEQYF. Written as DNA, the CDR3 is TGTGCCAGCAGATTACGACCGGGATCCGAGCAGTACTTC.

The chain recombines TRBV28 with TRBJ1-1; D unclear. Per the germline V gene, CDR1 is MDHEN and CDR2 is SYDVKM. The ends were cut back, 6 bases at V and 6 bases at J, with 14 bases in the middle. The CDR3 has 13 residues. The CDR3 DNA follows: TGTGCCAGCAGGTCGGGCGGGGTGGCTGAAGCTTTCTTT. Translated, it gives CASRSGGVAEAFF.

This sequence joins TRBV19 and TRBJ1-2; D is ambiguous. This CDR3 is 13 amino acids long. CDR1 is LNHDA, CDR2 SQIVND, per germline (reference sequence). Deletions cut 3 bases from V and 1 base from J, with 6 bases between. The CDR3 protein is CASSMPGNYGYTF. The DNA of the CDR3 is TGTGCCAGTAGTATGCCCGGTAACTATGGCTACACCTTC.

V and J are TRBV18 and TRBJ1-2, with D maybe TRBD1 (5 bases). Germline CDR1 and CDR2: KGHSH and LQKENI. The V and J ends lost 6 bases and 2 bases respectively, with 19 bases between them. The CDR3 is 16 residues long. CDR3: CASSRGDPTLNYGYTF. The DNA for the CDR3 is TGTGCCAGCTCCCGCGGGGACCCAACTCTAAACTATGGCTACACCTTC.

This sequence joins TRBV27 and TRBJ1-5; D might be TRBD1 (6 bases). V was shortened by 2 bases and J by 5 bases, with 10 bases between the two germline ends. This CDR3 has 14 residues. Germline V gives CDR1 MNHEY, CDR2 SMNVEV (reference sequence). The CDR3 here is CASSLRGSHQPQHF. The CDR3 region has the DNA TGTGCCAGCAGTTTAAGGGGGTCCCATCAGCCCCAGCATTTT.

The rearrangement joins TRBV7-3 to TRBJ2-5; tentative D call: TRBD2 (5 bases). Germline CDR1 and CDR2: SGHTA and FQGTGA. V was trimmed by 5 bases and J by 3 bases, leaving 10 bases between them. CDR3 length: 13 amino acids. CDR3 loop: CASSPRREETQYF. CDR3 sequence (DNA): TGTGCCAGCAGCCCCCGGCGGGAAGAGACCCAGTACTTC.

The gene calls are TRBV10-3 and TRBJ2-7; TRBD1 agrees at 9 bases. This CDR3 comprises 14 residues. Germline values: CDR1 ENHRY, CDR2 SYGVKD. V lost 6 bases and J lost 6; bases outside the gene matches: 9. As DNA, the CDR3 is TGTGCCATCAGGGCGACCGGGACAGGGCGCGAGCAGTACTTC. This translates into CAIRATGTGREQYF.

There are a few counts of this clone. This chain connects TRBV6-5 to TRBJ2-2; D ambiguous. Germline values: CDR1 MNHEY, CDR2 SVGAGI. This CDR3 has 14 residues. Between the trimmed V and J ends, which lost 5 bases and 4 bases, there was a span of 11 bases. CDR3 in amino acids: CASSPAGGTGELFF. The DNA of the CDR3 is TGTGCCAGCAGTCCCGCCGGTGGCACCGGGGAGCTGTTTTTT.

The rearrangement links TRBV25-1 to TRBJ2-1; D perhaps matches TRBD2 (6 bases). Germline V lookup: CDR1 MGHDK, CDR2 SYGVNS. Trimming pared 4 bases from V and 14 bases from J, leaving 21 bases between. This CDR3 region has 14 residues. DNA of the CDR3: TGTGCCAGCAGTGGGCGGGACCTTTTGCATCTGAAGTTCTTC. Encoded protein: CASSGRDLLHLKFF.

Note on this clone: Other DNA sequences in this sample translate to the same CDR3. The chain couples TRBV18 to TRBJ2-1, with 10 bases that match TRBD2. V shed 3 bases, J shed 5 bases, and the junction held 4 bases outside the gene matches. The CDR3 consists of 15 residues. Germline V CDR1 and CDR2: KGHSH, LQKENI. The CDR3 is CASSPGLAGDNEQFF. The DNA for the CDR3 is TGTGCCAGCTCACCGGGCCTAGCGGGAGACAATGAGCAGTTCTTC.

V and J are TRBV6-5 and TRBJ2-2; 8 bases match TRBD1. Germline V gene sequence: CDR1 MNHEY, CDR2 SVGAGI. V shed 7 bases and J 3 bases; nucleotides not matched to a gene: 7. CDR3 size: 15 residues. The CDR3 DNA reads TGTGCCAGCAAGATCGGACAGGGCGACACCGGGGAGCTGTTTTTT. It codes for CASKIGQGDTGELFF.

This chain links TRBV10-2 with TRBJ1-1; 7 positions agree with TRBD1. The CDR3 runs to 14 residues. The germline gives CDR1 WSHSY, CDR2 SAAADI. V shed 5 bases, J shed 5 bases, and the junction held 8 bases outside the gene matches. The CDR3 region has the DNA TGCGCCAGCAGTTATACAGGGGTGGGGACTGAAGCTTTCTTT. Its protein is CASSYTGVGTEAFF.

V and J are TRBV5-1 and TRBJ2-1; TRBD2 matches at 9 bases. CDR1 is SGHRS, CDR2 YFSETQ, per germline. The CDR3 extends over 16 amino acids. V lost 4 bases to trimming and J lost 7 bases; unmatched junction nucleotides: 12. Here the CDR3 reads CASSPLISGSPNEQFF. The CDR3 nucleotides read TGCGCCAGCAGCCCCTTGATTAGCGGGAGCCCAAATGAGCAGTTCTTC.

V gene TRBV25-1 combines with J gene TRBJ1-2, with 7 nucleotides matching TRBD1. After removal of 7 bases from V and 3 bases from J, the junction contained 2 bases not matched to a gene. The germline V gene encodes CDR1 MGHDK and CDR2 SYGVNS. The CDR3 totals 12 residues. CDR3 loop: CASTGTDYGYTF. CDR3 DNA sequence: TGTGCCAGCACAGGGACAGACTATGGCTACACCTTC.

Worth noting for this clone: This same CDR3 is encoded by further DNA sequences in the sample. The chain carries TRBV28 and TRBJ2-7; D gene uncertain. Trimming cost V 4 bases and J 0 bases, with 4 bases left between them. CDR1 MDHEN and CDR2 SYDVKM come from the germline V gene. This CDR3 region has 12 residues. The CDR3 DNA is TGTGCCAGCAGTTCGAGCTCCTACGAGCAGTACTTC. Translating it yields CASSSSSYEQYF.

The DNA for the CDR3 is TGTGCCAGCTCACCGACAGGGCAACCCTTCTACAATGAGCAGTTCTTC. Its translation: CASSPTGQPFYNEQFF. The J gene is TRBJ2-1, the V gene TRBV18; 7 positions match TRBD1. J was trimmed by 3 bases and V by 3 bases; bases with no gene match: 8. The CDR3 has 16 residues. Per germline, CDR1 KGHSH and CDR2 LQKENI. The entire variable domain, with the rest obtained from reference TRBV18 and TRBJ2-1, is as follows: NAGVMQNPRHLVRRRGQEARLRCSPMKGHSHVYWYRQLPEEGLKFMVYLQKENIIDESGMPKERFSAEFPKEGPSILRIQQVVRGDSAAYFCASSPTGQPFYNEQFFGPGTRLTVL.

V gene TRBV4-2 combines with J gene TRBJ1-4; TRBD1 matches at 9 bases. CDR3 length: 15 residues. Germline V gene sequence: CDR1 LGHNA, CDR2 YNFKEQ. V lost 0 bases to trimming and J lost 6 bases; unmatched junction nucleotides: 2. The CDR3 DNA is TGTGCCAGCAGCCAAGAGGGACAGGGTGATGAAAAACTGTTTTTT. This codes for CASSQEGQGDEKLFF.

This rearrangement joins TRBV27 to TRBJ2-2; D unresolved. This CDR3 contains 17 residues. Germline lookup yields CDR1 MNHEY and CDR2 SMNVEV (reference sequence). The V gene lost 3 bases and the J gene lost 6 bases, with 20 bases spanning the gap. The CDR3 reads CASSFSTKTSLSGELFF. The CDR3 DNA is TGTGCCAGCAGTTTCTCCACCAAAACTTCACTATCCGGGGAGCTGTTTTTT.

The chain links TRBV6-6 to TRBJ2-2; D call uncertain. This CDR3 has 12 amino acids. Trimming took 2 bases from V and 6 from J, leaving 4 bases between them. Germline CDR1 and CDR2: MNHNY and SVGAGI (reference sequence). CDR3 DNA: TGTGCCAGCAGTTACCCGGCCGGGGAGCTGTTTTTT. Its protein product is CASSYPAGELFF.